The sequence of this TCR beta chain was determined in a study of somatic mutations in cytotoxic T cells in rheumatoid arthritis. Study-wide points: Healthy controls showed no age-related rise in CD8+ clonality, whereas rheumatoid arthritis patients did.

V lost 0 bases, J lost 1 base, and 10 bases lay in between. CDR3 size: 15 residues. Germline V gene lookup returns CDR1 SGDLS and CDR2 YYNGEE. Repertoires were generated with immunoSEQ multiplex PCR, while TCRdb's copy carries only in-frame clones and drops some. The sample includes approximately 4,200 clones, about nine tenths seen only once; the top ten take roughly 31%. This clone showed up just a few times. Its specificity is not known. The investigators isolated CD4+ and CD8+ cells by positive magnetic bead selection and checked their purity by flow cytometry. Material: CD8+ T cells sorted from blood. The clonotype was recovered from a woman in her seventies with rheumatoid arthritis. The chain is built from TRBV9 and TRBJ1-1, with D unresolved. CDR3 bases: TGTGCCAGCAGCGTAGGGGCCGCCCCGAACACTGAAGCTTTCTTT. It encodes CASSVGAAPNTEAFF.